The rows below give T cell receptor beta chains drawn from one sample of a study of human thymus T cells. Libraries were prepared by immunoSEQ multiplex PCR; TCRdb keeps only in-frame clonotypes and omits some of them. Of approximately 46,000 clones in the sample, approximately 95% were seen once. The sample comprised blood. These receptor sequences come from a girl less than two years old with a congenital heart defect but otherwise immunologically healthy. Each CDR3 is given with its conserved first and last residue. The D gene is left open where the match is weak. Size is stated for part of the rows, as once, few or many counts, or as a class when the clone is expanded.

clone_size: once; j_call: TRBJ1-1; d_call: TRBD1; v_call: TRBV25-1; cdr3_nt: TGTGCCAGCAACCCCGGACAGGGGATCACTGAAGCTTTCTTT; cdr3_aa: CASNPGQGITEAFF
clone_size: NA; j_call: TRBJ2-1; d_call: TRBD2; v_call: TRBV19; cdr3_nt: TGTGCCAGTAGTATTGCTAGCGGGAGGCCCTCCTACAATGAGCAGTTCTTC; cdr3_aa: CASSIASGRPSYNEQFF
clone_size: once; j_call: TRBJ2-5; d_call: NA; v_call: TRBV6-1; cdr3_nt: TGTGCCAGCAGTGAAGCGCAGTTTTGGACCGTGGGACAACGAGAGACCCAGTACTTC; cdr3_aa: CASSEAQFWTVGQRETQYF
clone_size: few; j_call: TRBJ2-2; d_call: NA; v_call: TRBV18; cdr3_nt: TGTGCCAGCTCACCACCGATCAGGGTCGGGGAGCTGTTTTTT; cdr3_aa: CASSPPIRVGELFF
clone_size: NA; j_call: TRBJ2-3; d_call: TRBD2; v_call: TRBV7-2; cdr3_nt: TGTGCCAGCAGCGCCCTAGTCGGCGGGAGGCCCACCCGTACGCAGTATTTT; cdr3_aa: CASSALVGGRPTRTQYF
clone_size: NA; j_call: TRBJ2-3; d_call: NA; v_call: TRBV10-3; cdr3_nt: TGTGCCACCGTTGGGGGCTACACAGATACGCAGTATTTT; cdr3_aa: CATVGGYTDTQYF
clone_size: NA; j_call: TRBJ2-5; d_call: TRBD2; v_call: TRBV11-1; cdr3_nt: TGTGCCAGCAGCCGAGGACTAGCGGGAGGAGGGGTGGGTGAGACCCAGTACTTC; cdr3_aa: CASSRGLAGGGVGETQYF
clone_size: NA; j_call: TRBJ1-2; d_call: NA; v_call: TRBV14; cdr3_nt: TGTGCCAGCAGCCAAGATCGACCACTTCGTAACTATGGCTACACCTTC; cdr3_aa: CASSQDRPLRNYGYTF
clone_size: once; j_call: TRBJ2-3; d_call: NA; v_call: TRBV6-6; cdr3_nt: TGTGCCAGCAGTTACCAGAGGGGGAGAAGGGATACGCAGTATTTT; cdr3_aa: CASSYQRGRRDTQYF
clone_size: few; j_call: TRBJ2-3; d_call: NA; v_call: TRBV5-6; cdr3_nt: TGTGCCAGCAGCTCCACCGCCATTAGACTGAGCACAGATACGCAGTATTTT; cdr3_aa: CASSSTAIRLSTDTQYF
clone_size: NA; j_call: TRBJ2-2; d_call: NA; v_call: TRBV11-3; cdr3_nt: TGTGCCAGCAGCTTACAGGGCGGGGAGCTGTTTTTT; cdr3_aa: CASSLQGGELFF
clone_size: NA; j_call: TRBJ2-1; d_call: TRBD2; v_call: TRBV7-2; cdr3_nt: TGTGCCAGCAGCTTGGCCGGGACTAGCGATGAGCAGTTCTTC; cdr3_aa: CASSLAGTSDEQFF
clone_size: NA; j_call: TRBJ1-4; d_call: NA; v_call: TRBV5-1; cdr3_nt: TGCGCCAGCAGCTTGTTGGGTGCGGAAAAACTGTTTTTT; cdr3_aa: CASSLLGAEKLFF
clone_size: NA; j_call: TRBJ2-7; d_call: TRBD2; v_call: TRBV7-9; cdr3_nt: TGTGCCAGCAGTTATGGGAGGGCGGGAGGCGAGCAGTACTTC; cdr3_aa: CASSYGRAGGEQYF
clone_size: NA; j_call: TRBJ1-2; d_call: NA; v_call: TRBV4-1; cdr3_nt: TGCGCCAGCAGCCAAGTCGGCACAGCTAACTATGGCTACACCTTC; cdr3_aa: CASSQVGTANYGYTF
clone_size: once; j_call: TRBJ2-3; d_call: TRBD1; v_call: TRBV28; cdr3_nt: TGTGCCAGCAGTGGGGGCCGGCGGCGACCCGGGACAGGCTACACAGATACGCAGTATTTT; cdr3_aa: CASSGGRRRPGTGYTDTQYF